One sample yielded the 7 T cell receptor beta chains listed below, sequenced in a study of blood T cell repertoires in COVID-19 (dated by TCRdb to 2019 to 2021). Library construction relied on the immunoSEQ multiplex PCR assay. TCRdb holds this immuneACCESS table with in-frame rearrangements only. Some clones are missing; in checked studies, unresolved V genes explain under half, and the rest has no known cause. The sample includes about 170,000 clones, with roughly 84% observed a single time. The ten largest make up approximately 2.4% of the sample. Material for sequencing was peripheral blood. The receptors were sampled from a human donor with acute or convalescent COVID-19. The donor label of this sample is uncertain.

The chain combines TRBV29-1 with TRBJ2-5; a possible D gene is TRBD1 (5 bases). Germline assignment: CDR1 SQVTM and CDR2 ANQGSEA. Deletions cut 4 bases from V and 7 bases from J, with 19 bases between. This CDR3 spans 14 amino acids. The CDR3 DNA is TGCAGCGTTGGTACCCAAACAGGTTCTAGGACCCAGTACTTC. Its protein is CSVGTQTGSRTQYF.

The chain combines TRBV5-1 with TRBJ1-2; 7 nucleotides line up with TRBD1. The CDR3 is made up of 15 amino acids. Germline V lookup: CDR1 SGHRS, CDR2 YFSETQ. Trimming at V came to 0 bases and at J to 8 bases, leaving 10 bases not matched to a gene. In DNA, the CDR3 is TGCGCCAGCAGCTTGGGTAGACAGGGATTGGGAGGCTACACCTTC. The encoded protein is CASSLGRQGLGGYTF.

V usage is TRBV21-1 and J usage is TRBJ2-1; the table gives TRBD2 as D, unverified against the DNA. TRBV21-1 is assigned pseudogene status. CDR3 length: 13 amino acids. The DNA of the CDR3 is TGTGCCAGCGGTGCTAGCGGATACAATGAGCAGTTCTTC. It is translated as CASGASGYNEQFF.

The chain uses TRBV6-5 and TRBJ1-1, with TRBD1 matching over 11 bases. Germline V gene data show CDR1 as MNHEY and CDR2 as SVGAGI. The CDR3 length is 15 residues. V dropped 5 bases and J dropped 8; count of bases not matched to a gene: 10. The CDR3 loop is CASSQIGQGAGEAFF. The DNA of the CDR3 is TGTGCCAGCAGTCAAATCGGACAGGGGGCTGGGGAAGCTTTCTTT.

The CDR3 loop reads CASSLDVEGTNEKLFF. Here the CDR3 DNA reads TGTGCCAGCAGCTTAGACGTTGAGGGAACTAATGAAAAACTGTTTTTT. The chain has TRBV7-9 and TRBJ1-4; D is ambiguous. Per the germline V gene, CDR1 is SEHNR and CDR2 is FQNEAQ (reference sequence). V was clipped by 1 base and J by 1 base, with 10 bases between them. The CDR3 is 16 amino acids.

The rearrangement uses TRBV5-1 and TRBJ2-2, with unresolved D. The CDR3 is 13 amino acids. The germline V and J ends were trimmed by 4 bases and 0 bases, with 4 bases remaining between them. From germline, CDR1 is SGHRS and CDR2 YFSETQ. CDR3 protein: CASSPSNTGELFF. CDR3 DNA sequence: TGCGCCAGCAGCCCCTCGAACACCGGGGAGCTGTTTTTT.

The CDR3: CASSSSGQLDEKLFF. The DNA of the CDR3 is TGTGCCAGCAGTTCCTCGGGACAGCTGGATGAAAAACTGTTTTTT. V usage is TRBV28 and J usage is TRBJ1-4; TRBD1 matches 7 bases. In germline, CDR1 is MDHEN, CDR2 SYDVKM. V lost 4 bases and J lost 6; bases outside the gene matches: 8. The CDR3 length is 15 residues.